This TCR beta chain appears in the sequencing data of a study of response to subunit inactivated influenza vaccine. The study, taken as a whole, reports: Only a handful of new T cells, the authors suggested, are recruited with each seasonal influenza vaccination.

As concerns this clonotype: Its antigen remains unidentified.

TCRdb analysed the RT-PCR reads with MiXCR anew, one entry per CDR3 protein. This repertoire shows 800,000 to 1,000,000 distinct CDR3 sequences, 21% found once; its top ten account for about 10%. The input for sequencing was PBMCs from blood, taken more than 4 days after vaccination. This TCR was recovered from a man in his fifties who received an inactivated influenza vaccine.

The CDR3 sequence is CASSSRQTTSYEQYF. CDR3 in DNA: TGTGCCAGCAGCTCCCGACAGACCACTTCCTACGAGCAGTACTTC. The chain is built from TRBV28 and TRBJ2-7; the D gene is possibly TRBD1 (5 bases). In germline, CDR1 is MDHEN, CDR2 SYDVKM. This CDR3 region has 15 residues. V lost 6 bases to trimming and J lost 1 base, with 16 bases between them.